This T cell receptor beta chain is drawn from a study of blood T cell repertoires in COVID-19 (dated by TCRdb to the early 2020s). Describing the broader study: Samples from collaborators originated in the United States, Italy and Spain and spanned both the acute and convalescent phases of COVID-19. The prospective study material was composed of cDNA or gDNA derived from T cells, B-cell-depleted T cells, or PBMCs. Deeply sampled blood TCRbeta repertoires from subjects exposed to, actively infected with, or recovered from COVID-19 were included in the dataset. The sample metadata nearly always contained a de-identified subject ID, COVID-19 status, age in years and sex. The samples were drawn from the first 160 participants of the ongoing ImmuneRACE study and from some 1,300 subjects provided by 6 global collaborators. Where available, HLA class I and class II types were obtained from metadata supplied by the sample provider rather than from assay-based typing. The repertoires were released in a freely available public database meant as a resource for research on the immune response to SARS-CoV-2. Points the paper makes about the study in general: Clinical and demographic metadata were provided uncurated, with the amount varying by source and participant.

The junction carries 8 bases between V and J, which are trimmed by 6 bases and 6 bases respectively. Its CDR3 holds 11 amino acids, cysteine through phenylalanine. CDR3 DNA only is kept here, 33 bases in frame from base 1. From a lookup of the germline V gene, CDR1 and CDR2 are MNHEY and SVGAGI. TCRbeta CDR3 regions were amplified from genomic DNA using the immunoSEQ Assay, a bias-controlled multiplex PCR. The study's processing was this. The number of nucleated cells in each sample was estimated by amplification of reference gene primers within the assay. To quantify the absolute abundance of each unique TCRbeta CDR3 rearrangement, sequence reads were collapsed and filtered. For each sample, productive Simpson clonality was calculated as the square root of Simpson's diversity index across productive rearrangements. Sourced from immuneACCESS, this table was stored by TCRdb with only in-frame sequences that have V and J called. A share of the clones is absent; for the studies checked, an unresolved V gene accounts for under half, and the remainder has no known explanation. The D gene and trimming were derived from the DNA, and the V and J assignments and clone size from that table. This sample gives 350,000 or so clones in total; 90% of them show up just once. The ten top clones hold about 6.8% of the sample.

Each collaborating institution followed its own protocols to collect whole blood in K2EDTA tubes. For TCRbeta analysis, collaborator samples were shipped as frozen whole blood, as isolated PBMCs, or as DNA extracted from either sample type. Turning to this clone: Its antigen is currently not known. Qualities for individual bases were not recorded, and no much larger clone is one base off.

Source material: peripheral blood. The sequence was obtained from a man aged 18 to 30 with active or convalescent COVID-19. The rearrangement combines TRBV6-5 with TRBJ1-1, with TRBD1 tentatively as D gene (5 bases match). The CDR3: CASRRQSEAFF. The nucleotides read TGTGCCAGCAGGAGACAGTCTGAAGCTTTCTTT.